This is a list of T cell receptor beta chains from one sample in a study of cytomegalovirus exposure and HLA in healthy donors. The repertoire was sequenced with immunoSEQ multiplex PCR; TCRdb's copy has only in-frame clones and lacks some. The sample includes more than 80,000 clones, roughly 76% of them seen just once. The specimen sequenced was PBMCs. These receptor sequences come from a human donor in good health. CDR3s include the opening cysteine and the closing phenylalanine or tryptophan. The D gene is left open where the match is weak. Size values are once, few and many counts, or a class for expanded clones, and some rows have none.

d_gene: -
abundance: -
v_gene: TRBV19
j_gene: TRBJ2-2
CDR3aa: CASSSGVGLNTGELFF
CDR3nt: TGTGCCAGTAGTAGCGGGGTGGGACTGAACACCGGGGAGCTGTTTTTT

d_gene: -
abundance: few
v_gene: TRBV10-3
j_gene: TRBJ2-7
CDR3aa: CAAGQTYEQYF
CDR3nt: TGTGCCGCTGGACAGACCTACGAGCAGTACTTC

d_gene: TRBD2
abundance: -
v_gene: TRBV6-5
j_gene: TRBJ2-7
CDR3aa: CASSYSGRGAYEQYF
CDR3nt: TGTGCCAGCAGTTACAGCGGGAGAGGCGCCTACGAGCAGTACTTC

d_gene: TRBD1
abundance: -
v_gene: TRBV5-1
j_gene: TRBJ2-6
CDR3aa: CASSATTGAGANVLTF
CDR3nt: TGCGCCAGCAGCGCAACCACAGGGGCTGGGGCCAACGTCCTGACTTTC

d_gene: TRBD2
abundance: -
v_gene: TRBV10-2
j_gene: TRBJ2-3
CDR3aa: CASSELAGVTDTQYF
CDR3nt: TGCGCCAGCAGTGAATTAGCGGGGGTGACAGATACGCAGTATTTT

d_gene: TRBD2
abundance: -
v_gene: TRBV5-1
j_gene: TRBJ2-1
CDR3aa: CASSLGLAGGHSEQFF
CDR3nt: TGCGCCAGCAGCTTGGGACTAGCGGGGGGCCATAGTGAGCAGTTCTTC

d_gene: TRBD2
abundance: -
v_gene: TRBV5-4
j_gene: TRBJ2-1
CDR3aa: CASSLISGSGHNEQFF
CDR3nt: TGTGCCAGCAGCTTGATTAGCGGGAGCGGCCACAATGAGCAGTTCTTC

d_gene: -
abundance: few
v_gene: TRBV7-9
j_gene: TRBJ1-2
CDR3aa: CASSLGQPPGYTF
CDR3nt: TGTGCCAGCAGCTTAGGACAGCCCCCGGGCTACACCTTC

d_gene: -
abundance: -
v_gene: TRBV19
j_gene: TRBJ2-3
CDR3aa: CASRSRTKGSTDTQYF
CDR3nt: TGTGCCAGTAGATCCCGGACAAAGGGAAGCACAGATACGCAGTATTTT

d_gene: -
abundance: -
v_gene: TRBV2
j_gene: TRBJ1-4
CDR3aa: CASRAGVNEKLFF
CDR3nt: TGTGCCAGCAGGGCAGGGGTTAATGAAAAACTGTTTTTT